The clone carrying this T cell receptor beta chain was recorded at least ten times. As yet, its antigen is unknown. The CDR3 is 13 amino acids. Deletions cut 1 base from V and 4 bases from J, with 11 bases between. Germline CDR1 is SQVTM and CDR2 is ANQGSEA. The sample originates from a study of blood T cells in healthy people across ages. Across the study: There was about one barcoded beta molecule captured by template switching per two T cells. Whole-study results and caveats: Greater diversity and more naive CD4+ cells were seen in long-lived donors than in aged donors.

PCR was performed a second time for roughly 6 to 12 cycles using a sample-barcoded 5' primer and a J-beta primer mix. TCRdb fed the 5' RACE reads into MiXCR, producing one record per CDR3 protein. Among fewer than 800,000 distinct CDR3 sequences, around 20% were seen once, and the ten largest hold around 3.4%. This chain joins TRBV29-1 and TRBJ2-7, with D possibly being TRBD2 (5 bases). The sample was blood. This receptor was taken from an older man in good health. CDR3 loop: CSVEGGEKYEQYF. DNA for the CDR3: TGCAGCGTTGAAGGGGGAGAGAAGTACGAGCAGTACTTC.